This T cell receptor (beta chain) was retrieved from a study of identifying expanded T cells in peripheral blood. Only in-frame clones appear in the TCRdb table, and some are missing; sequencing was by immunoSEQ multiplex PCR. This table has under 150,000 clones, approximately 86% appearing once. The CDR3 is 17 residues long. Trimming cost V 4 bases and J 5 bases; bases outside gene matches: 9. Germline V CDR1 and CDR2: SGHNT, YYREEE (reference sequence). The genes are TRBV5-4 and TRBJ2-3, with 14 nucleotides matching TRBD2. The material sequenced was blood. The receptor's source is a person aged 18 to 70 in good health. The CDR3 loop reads CASSSTPGLAGEDTQYF. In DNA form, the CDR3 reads TGTGCCAGCAGCAGCACTCCGGGACTAGCGGGGGAAGATACGCAGTATTTT.